This T cell receptor (beta chain) was documented in a study of neurological immune-mediated disorders. This clonotype occurred many times. The CDR3 runs 16 residues. CDR1 and CDR2 from the germline V gene are SGHVS and FQNEAQ. J was trimmed by 2 bases and V by 3 bases; bases with no gene match: 8. Unsorted libraries used 2 million PBMCs kept at -80 degrees C. The cDNA was produced through 5'RACE with 10-nucleotide random UMIs. TCRdb passed the 5' RACE reads through MiXCR, listing each CDR3 protein once. Of 85,000 to 100,000 distinct CDR3 sequences in the sample, roughly 3.5% are singletons; the top ten hold around 6%.

This sequence was found in a woman in her late teens or twenties with multiple sclerosis. The sequencing sample was made of PBMCs. J is TRBJ2-7 and V is TRBV7-8; 9 positions agree with TRBD1. CDR3: CASSFSGTGNTYEQYF. In DNA form, the CDR3 reads TGTGCCAGCAGCTTCTCCGGGACAGGGAACACCTACGAGCAGTACTTC.